This section outlines one TCR beta chain sequence together with its context. The count of this clone is one. Its antigen remains undetermined. The record has no base qualities; no much larger clone is one base away. In total, about 650 healthy bone marrow donors made up the cohort. Cohort members were all nominally healthy when sampled, although unrecorded immune exposures were likely present. The donor tested CMV seronegative and was one of the 352 seronegative cohort members. A peripheral blood sample was provided by each donor, and peripheral blood mononuclear cells were used for TCR beta sequencing. The Qiagen DNeasy Blood Extraction Kit was used to extract genomic DNA from the blood cell samples. The library was built by means of the immunoSEQ multiplex PCR assay. The multiplex PCR relied on a mix of 60 forward primers for TCR Vbeta segments and 13 reverse primers for TCR Jbeta segments. Amplification of the CDR3 region of rearranged TCR beta genes was performed with a multiplex PCR assay on genomic DNA. On the Illumina HiSeq System, the amplified TCR beta libraries were sequenced as 87-base-pair reads. In the source study's methods: In a later analysis, some 80 million unique TCR beta chains were counted across the approximately 640 repertoires, and approximately 11 million of these chains were shared by at least two donors. To remove PCR and sequencing errors, raw reads were error-corrected and collapsed into unique sequences using a nearest-neighbor algorithm that merged closely related sequences. To assign V, D and J gene segments, CDR3 sequences were aligned to IMGT reference sequences. Each retained sequence needed at least a six-nucleotide match to both a V gene segment and a J gene segment. A rearrangement counted as productive if the CDR3 had no stop codons and remained in frame with V and J, and every other rearrangement counted as non-productive. Following IMGT convention, CDR3 was defined as the stretch from the second conserved V-encoded cysteine to the conserved J-encoded phenylalanine. The earlier analysis of around 640 of the donors excluded sequences that lacked an unambiguous match to a single V gene segment. An earlier analysis of several hundred of the donors classified V segments as functional when productive rearrangements were above 56.7% and as segregating when the standard deviation between donors was above 5%. A statistical classification framework was built to diagnose cytomegalovirus status from the catalog of TCR beta chain sequences. In a later analysis, V and J genes were assigned by comparing TCR nucleotide sequences against IMGT/GENE-DB human TR gene sequences. Using the TCRdist pipeline, a later analysis assigned CDR3 sequences along with most-parsimonious VDJ recombination scenarios. In a later analysis, each TCR beta chain was defined by its CDR3 amino acid sequence together with its V-gene family, and reads lacking a unique V-gene family were excluded. As a way to deal with suspected cross-contamination and a sequencing artifact, a later analysis dropped hundreds of nucleotide sequences that were highly shared and had low generation probability. In a later analysis, a clonal expansion index was calculated for each public chain from normalized within-repertoire ranks of inferred template counts. A later analysis computed generation probabilities with a VDJ recombination model fitted to out-of-frame rearrangements, and checked the results against IGoR. In a later analysis, hypergeometric tests were used to score TCR-TCR, TCR-HLA and TCR-CMV co-occurrence, with a repertoire-size bias correction applied to TCR pairs. In a later analysis, false discovery rates were estimated by permuting HLA or CMV assignments 20 times. In a later analysis, co-occurring TCRs were grouped using DBSCAN, with TCRdist sequence similarity added in when clustering inside HLA-allele-positive subsets. Repertoires with fewer than 30,000 or more than 120,000 public chains were left out of co-occurrence clustering, as were five repertoires with anomalous nucleotide sharing. TCRdb limited this immuneACCESS table to in-frame rearrangements with V and J called. A share of clones is missing; checked studies link under half to unresolved V genes, and the rest is unexplained. The V and J calls and clone size are taken from that table; D and trimming were inferred from the DNA. A total of 150,000 to 200,000 clones appear in this sample, almost 85% of them only once. The ten largest clones represent 0.25% to 0.3% of the sample.

The sample is drawn from a study of cytomegalovirus exposure and HLA in healthy donors (dated by TCRdb to about 2017). Some background on the complete study: In an earlier analysis of some 550 of the donors, approximately 300 Gb of sequence data and some 100 million unique TCR beta sequences from roughly 200 million T cells were reported. An early release that covered about 600 HLA-typed donors contained approximately 300 gigabases of sequencing data and around 85 million unique TCR sequences. Of the 398 genotyped donors, 80% to 90% were placed in the genetic ancestry cluster associated with self-reported Caucasian donors. The study was designed to test whether signatures of past pathogen exposure could be identified by cataloging public T cell receptors. Using immunosequencing, the study profiled T cell repertoires from some 670 subjects and related those repertoires to cytomegalovirus serostatus. Along with the roughly 610-subject first cohort, a separate validation cohort of over 90 different subjects was used. The study combined high-throughput TCR immunosequencing, statistical association of individual TCRs with disease status, and machine learning to predict cytomegalovirus infection status. A later analysis re-analyzed previously published TCR beta repertoires from hundreds of donors and added high-resolution HLA genotyping to study TCR occurrence patterns. Rather than using new phenotypic data, the later analysis identified candidate immune exposures from TCR beta sequences and from how often those sequences occurred across donors. An earlier analysis of several hundred of the donors used high-throughput TCR beta sequencing to judge whether each TCR beta V gene segment behaved as functional or pseudogenic. Donor age, sex, ethnicity and CMV serostatus were compiled together with the repertoire data. In a later genetic analysis, genome-wide SNP genotypes for about 65% of the roughly 700 donors were used, and that subset was treated as a discovery cohort. All discovery cohort repertoires had been generated on a single sequencing platform. Both class I and class II loci were covered by HLA typing, at four-digit resolution. The number of typed donors differed by locus: about 620-640 for A, B, C, DRB1 and DQB1; 500 to 550 for DQA1; 600 to 610 for DPA1; and approximately 450 for DPB1. About five DR-DQ haplotypes were handled as single units for association and clustering, since linkage in the cohort was strong. On average, 235,054 unique TCR beta nucleotide sequences were sequenced per donor among some 430 genotyped donors of the cohort, with 15% to 20% of those sequences being non-productive.

Based on the germline V gene, the CDR1 and CDR2 sequences are MNHEY and SVGAGI. There are 14 amino acids in the CDR3, from cysteine to phenylalanine inclusive. Only CDR3 DNA remains: 42 bases, in frame from the first base. The germline V and J ends show losses of 6 bases and 0 bases respectively, and no gene match explains 3 bases of the junction. Study-wide findings and limitations: CMV serostatus was the only immune exposure information available for the cohort. A cluster of highly shared sequence variants was judged likely to be a technical artifact of the sequencing pipeline. Most TCR sequences were observed very rarely across donors, whereas some public TCRs were present in many individuals. In vitro tests confirmed that three of the cytomegalovirus-associated TCR beta chains recognize cytomegalovirus antigens. Because HLA typing was missing for some donors at each locus, association tests included only the typed subset. A further reported finding was that TCR beta sequences accurately predicted the HLA-A and HLA-B alleles for most subjects in the first cohort. Compared with equally common non-associated chains, HLA-associated TCR beta chains in a later analysis were more clonally expanded and had lower generation probabilities. Because the 87-base-pair reads could not distinguish some IMGT-functional V segments, including TRBV6-2 and TRBV6-3, those segments were excluded. Most CMV-associated TCR beta chains appeared to be HLA-restricted in a later analysis, and the HLA associations seemed to be driven largely by CMV exposure. Broadly in line with IMGT annotations, most TCR beta V segments showed up in productive rearrangements about 87% or about 30% of the time in an earlier analysis of around 600 of the donors. Roughly uniform sequencing depth across donors was assumed in presence/absence analyses, although this assumption may not hold. A later analysis reported that several top co-occurrence clusters appeared linked to parvovirus B19, influenza, CMV and Epstein-Barr virus. It was suggested by the authors that the approach could potentially be generalized to other disease states and immunological phenotypes. When HLA alleles, especially DR and DQ, strongly co-occurred, attributing TCR associations to individual alleles was difficult. The classifier was reported to diagnose cytomegalovirus status with high specificity and sensitivity in both the original and validation cohorts. Linkage disequilibrium might explain the correlated functional status among segregating V segments, but an unknown experimental factor could not be ruled out. A later analysis associated 16,951 TCR beta sequences with specific HLA alleles at a false discovery rate of 0.05. In a later analysis, TCR association rates were found to vary across HLA loci, with the most associated TCRs seen for DRB1 alleles and the fewest for HLA-C alleles. According to a later genetic analysis, donors in an Asian-associated ancestry cluster had fewer N-insertions in productive TCRs than the roughly 700-donor mean. Only TCR beta chains were sequenced in this cohort, and the absence of alpha or paired-chain data limited detectable features. An association between a missense DCLRE1C variant and V-gene and J-gene trimming of TCR beta chains was found in a later genetic analysis and replicated in an independent cohort. The earlier analysis of nearly 600 of the donors excluded fewer than 20 rarely observed V segments, including chromosome 9 orphons, because counts were too low. In the study, some 180 TCR beta chains were listed as associated with cytomegalovirus.

This sequence uses TRBV6-5 and TRBJ1-2; 8 central nucleotides agree with TRBD1. The sequenced sample was PBMCs. The sequence came from a boy younger than 18 in good health and CMV-seronegative. The DNA sequence reads TGTGCCAGCAGAAGGGACAGGCCTAACTATGGCTACACCTTC. Its protein product is CASRRDRPNYGYTF.